The 7 T cell receptor beta chains in this list originate from one sample, sequenced in a study of T cell changes during pregnancy in multiple sclerosis. TCRdb's copy holds only in-frame clones and misses some; the assay was immunoSEQ multiplex PCR. The data contain roughly 120,000 clones, 90% to 95% of them singletons. This specimen consisted of peripheral blood, obtained in the third trimester of pregnancy. The receptors here all came from a female donor with multiple sclerosis, enrolled in a pregnancy study.

V is TRBV28 and J is TRBJ2-2, with 14 bases matching TRBD2. V dropped 6 bases and J dropped 6; count of bases not matched to a gene: 6. CDR3 length: 16 residues. Per germline, CDR1 MDHEN and CDR2 SYDVKM. CDR3 DNA: TGTGCCAGCAGGCCGGGACTAGCGGGAGTATCCGGGGAGCTGTTTTTT. It encodes CASRPGLAGVSGELFF.

The chain uses TRBV6-5 and TRBJ1-1; 7 positions match TRBD1. Unmatched junction bases numbered 6, after V lost 7 bases and J lost 1 base. Germline-derived CDR1 and CDR2 are MNHEY and SVGAGI. The CDR3 runs to 14 residues. CDR3 DNA: TGTGCCAGCAACACCGGGACAGCGAACACTGAAGCTTTCTTT. It specifies CASNTGTANTEAFF.

The chain carries TRBV30 and TRBJ1-2; D perhaps matches TRBD1 (6 bases). V lost 0 bases and J lost 0, with 14 bases in between. Germline CDR1 reads GTSNPN; CDR2 reads SVGIG (reference sequence). The CDR3 runs 16 residues. The CDR3 DNA reads TGTGCCTGGAGTGTACAAGTTCGGACAGCTAACTATGGCTACACCTTC. It yields the protein CAWSVQVRTANYGYTF.

This chain connects TRBV30 to TRBJ2-7; 11 positions agree with TRBD1. Germline lookup yields CDR1 GTSNPN and CDR2 SVGIG (reference sequence). This CDR3 region has 16 residues. Trimming at V came to 0 bases and at J to 12 bases, leaving 16 bases not matched to a gene. CDR3 sequence reads: CAWSVTSVGQGGLPYF. The CDR3 nucleotides read TGTGCCTGGAGTGTAACTTCTGTGGGACAGGGGGGTTTACCGTACTTC.

The chain employs TRBV7-9 and TRBJ1-1; 9 bases are shared with TRBD1. Germline V lookup: CDR1 SEHNR, CDR2 FQNEAQ (reference sequence). CDR3 length equals 12 residues. V trimming: 5 bases; J trimming: 8 bases; junction bases outside the gene matches: 3. The CDR3 reads CASSPGQGEAFF. CDR3 nucleotide sequence: TGTGCCAGCAGCCCCGGACAGGGGGAAGCTTTCTTT.

The chain joins TRBV5-4 to TRBJ1-1, with 9 bases that match TRBD1. This CDR3 comprises 13 residues. Germline CDR1 reads SGHNT; CDR2 reads YYREEE (reference sequence). Trimming took 2 bases from V and 7 from J; bases not matched to a gene: 3. The CDR3 nucleotides read TGTGCCAGCAGCTTACAGGGGGCGGTTGAAGCTTTCTTT. Amino acids: CASSLQGAVEAFF.

The chain combines TRBV7-8 with TRBJ2-2; tentative D call: TRBD1 (5 bases). In germline, CDR1 is SGHVS, CDR2 FQNEAQ. Trimming removed 3 bases from V and 4 bases from J, with 9 bases in between. The CDR3 consists of 14 residues. Here the CDR3 DNA reads TGTGCCAGCAGCTTTACCAGGGTCACCGGGGAGCTGTTTTTT. It codes for CASSFTRVTGELFF.